The T cell receptor beta chain described here comes from a study of regulatory and conventional T cells in RAG deficiency. Whole-study results and caveats: RAG-deficient patients showed markedly lower Shannon entropy and higher Simpson indices than control T-cell subsets. Treg unique TCR beta sequences were 80 to 100-fold fewer in Omenn syndrome and CID/AS patients than controls.

This CDR3 is 12 amino acids long. V lost 6 bases, J lost 6 bases, and 13 bases lay in between. Germline V gene lookup returns CDR1 SQVTM and CDR2 ANQGSEA. Genomic DNA came from blood conventional CD4+ T cells gated CD25-low CD127-high. This table comes from immunoSEQ multiplex PCR, and its TCRdb copy is limited to in-frame clones, with some not included. Of about 12,000 clones listed, just under 95% were seen once; the top ten hold approximately 1%. For this clone: The antigen is unknown.

These data also formed part of another study, on regulatory T cells. This second report adds: The primer mix had 52 TRBV and 13 TRBJ primers.

The clonotype comes from a human donor in good health. Sequenced: CD4+ effector T cells sorted from blood. The V call is TRBV29-1, the J call TRBJ2-3; D is perhaps TRBD1 or TRBD2 (5 bases each). CDR3 bases: TGCAGCGTCCGCAGTGGGGACGATACGCAGTATTTT. This translates into CSVRSGDDTQYF.